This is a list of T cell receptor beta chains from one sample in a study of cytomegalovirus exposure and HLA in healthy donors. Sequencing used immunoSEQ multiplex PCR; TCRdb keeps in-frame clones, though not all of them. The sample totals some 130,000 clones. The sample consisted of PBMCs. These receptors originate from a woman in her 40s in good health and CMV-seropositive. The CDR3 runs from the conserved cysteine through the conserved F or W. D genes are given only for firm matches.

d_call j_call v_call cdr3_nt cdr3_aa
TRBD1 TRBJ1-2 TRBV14 TGTGCCAGCAGCCAGTCCGGGACAGGGAACTATGGCTACACCTTC CASSQSGTGNYGYTF
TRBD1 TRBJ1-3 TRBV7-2 TGTGCCAGCAGCATTGACAGGGGGCCTGGAAACACCATATATTTT CASSIDRGPGNTIYF
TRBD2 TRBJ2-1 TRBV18 TGTGCCAGCTCACGTGGAAGCGGGAGGGTCTCCTACAATGAGCAGTTCTTC CASSRGSGRVSYNEQFF
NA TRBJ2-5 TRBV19 TGTGCCAGTACTGACAGCTTCCAAGAGACCCAGTACTTC CASTDSFQETQYF
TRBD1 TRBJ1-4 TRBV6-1 TGTGCCAGCAGCACAGACAGGGAGGTCGGTGAAAAACTGTTTTTT CASSTDREVGEKLFF
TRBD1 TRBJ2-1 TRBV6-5 TGTGCCAGCAGCCCCCCGGGACAGGGGTTCAATGAGCAGTTCTTC CASSPPGQGFNEQFF
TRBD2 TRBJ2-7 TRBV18 TGTGCCAGCTCACCTGGAAGCGGGAACTCCTACGAGCAGTACTTC CASSPGSGNSYEQYF
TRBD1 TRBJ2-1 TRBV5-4 TGTGCCAGCAGCTCACCTTATGGGGACAGTGAGCAGTTCTTC CASSSPYGDSEQFF
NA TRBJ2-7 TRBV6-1 TGTGCCAGCAGTGAGACCCAGGGGTTTAACGAGCAGTACTTC CASSETQGFNEQYF
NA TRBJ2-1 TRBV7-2 TGTGCCAGCAGCTCAGGAGGGCCAATTTTGAATGAGCAGTTCTTC CASSSGGPILNEQFF
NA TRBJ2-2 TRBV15 TGTGCCACCAGCAGGGAAAGGCCGGGAGCCAACACCGGGGAGCTGTTTTTT CATSRERPGANTGELFF
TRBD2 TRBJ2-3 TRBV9 TGTGCCAGCAGCGCCAGCGGGAAGCGGAGCACAGATACGCAGTATTTT CASSASGKRSTDTQYF
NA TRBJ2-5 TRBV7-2 TGTGCCAGCGGCGAGGAGGTGACCCAGTACTTC CASGEEVTQYF
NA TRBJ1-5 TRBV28 TGTGCCAGCAGCCTAGCAGGAGGAGGCAATCAGCCCCAGCATTTT CASSLAGGGNQPQHF
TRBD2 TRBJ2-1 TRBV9 TGTGCCAGCAGCGCTACAGCGGGAGGTTTGGATGAGCAGTTCTTC CASSATAGGLDEQFF
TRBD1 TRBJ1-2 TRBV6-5 TGTGCCAGCAGTTATCTGGGACAGGTTTATGGCTACACCTTC CASSYLGQVYGYTF
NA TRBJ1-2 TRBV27 TGTGCCAGCAGTTTATATCCGGGAGGCTATGGCTACACCTTC CASSLYPGGYGYTF
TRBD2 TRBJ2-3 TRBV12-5 TGTGCTAGTGGTTTGCCCCCTCATCCGGGGGGGGATAGCACAGATACGCAGTATTTT CASGLPPHPGGDSTDTQYF
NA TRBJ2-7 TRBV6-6 TGTGCCAGCACTCCACAGGGATTGTACGAGCAGTACTTC CASTPQGLYEQYF
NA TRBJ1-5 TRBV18 TGTGCCAGCTCATCGCAGTTCCAGCCCCAGCATTTT CASSSQFQPQHF
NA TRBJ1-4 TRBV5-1 TGCGCCAGCAGCTTGGATTTTGCTGCTGGAGGTGAAAAACTGTTTTTT CASSLDFAAGGEKLFF
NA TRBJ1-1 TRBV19 TGTGCCAGTAGTGCCCTAGGGGGGGCGGATACTGAAGCTTTCTTT CASSALGGADTEAFF
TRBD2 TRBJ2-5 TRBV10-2 TGCGCCAGCCTCCCCGCGGGAGGGTTCGAGACCCAGTACTTC CASLPAGGFETQYF